Presented here are 7 T cell receptor beta chains from one specimen sequenced in a study of T cell responses to AZD1222 COVID-19 vaccine. Assay used: immunoSEQ multiplex PCR; TCRdb lists only in-frame clones, some missing. The sample includes 84,000 or so clones, roughly nine tenths of them seen just once. The sequenced sample was peripheral blood, obtained on day 0 of AZD1222 vaccination. All receptors come from an adult in good health.

This chain links TRBV11-1 with TRBJ2-1; D is possibly TRBD2 (6 bases). Trimming stripped 5 bases from V and 5 bases from J, with 19 bases between. Germline CDR1 is SGHAT and CDR2 is FQDESV (reference sequence). This CDR3 has 16 amino acids. The CDR3 region is CASSARYFGSHNEQFF. As DNA, the CDR3 is TGTGCCAGCAGCGCCCGATATTTCGGGAGCCACAATGAGCAGTTCTTC.

This CDR3 reads CASSLGSSVETQYF. The CDR3 DNA follows: TGCGCCAGCAGCTTGGGCAGCAGTGTGGAGACCCAGTACTTC. This sequence joins TRBV5-1 and TRBJ2-5; D gene unclear. The CDR3 is made up of 14 amino acids. Germline V lookup: CDR1 SGHRS, CDR2 YFSETQ. Deletions cut 0 bases from V and 5 bases from J, with 11 bases between.

The gene calls are TRBV6-5 and TRBJ1-4; no reliable D call. The V and J ends lost 8 bases and 0 bases respectively, with 13 bases between them. This CDR3 is built from 15 residues. Germline loops: CDR1 MNHEY, CDR2 SVGAGI. CDR3 region: CASSDGSATNEKLFF. The CDR3 DNA reads TGTGCCAGCTCGGACGGGAGTGCAACTAATGAAAAACTGTTTTTT.

The chain recombines TRBV4-2 with TRBJ1-1; no definite D call. V lost 0 bases and J lost 0, with 5 bases in between. The CDR3 sequence is 14 residues long. Germline V gene data show CDR1 as LGHNA and CDR2 as YNFKEQ. DNA for the CDR3: TGTGCCAGCAGCCAAGATCGGGTGAACACTGAAGCTTTCTTT. It yields the protein CASSQDRVNTEAFF.

The gene calls are TRBV6-1 and TRBJ1-1; D gene ambiguous. From germline, CDR1 is MNHNS and CDR2 SASEGT. The ends were cut back, 2 bases at V and 0 bases at J, with 10 bases in the middle. CDR3 length: 15 amino acids. The CDR3 bases are TGTGCCAGCAGTGAATTCTCGATGGTGAACACTGAAGCTTTCTTT. Protein: CASSEFSMVNTEAFF.

The chain recombines TRBV20-1 with TRBJ1-1; TRBD1 aligns across 10 bases. The junction had 5 bases not matched to a gene; V was cut back by 3 bases and J by 1 base. This CDR3 region has 15 residues. The germline V gene encodes CDR1 DFQATT and CDR2 SNEGSKA (reference sequence). This CDR3 is CSASGGQGWNTEAFF. The CDR3 coding sequence is TGCAGTGCTAGTGGGGGACAGGGGTGGAACACTGAAGCTTTCTTT.

This chain links TRBV4-2 with TRBJ2-1; TRBD2 matches 12 bases. The germline CDR1 and CDR2 sequences are LGHNA and YNFKEQ. The CDR3 extends over 16 amino acids. V lost 5 bases and J lost 9; bases outside the gene matches: 11. CDR3: CASSTPGLAGVSEQFF. The CDR3 DNA follows: TGTGCCAGCAGCACGCCGGGACTAGCGGGCGTCAGTGAGCAGTTCTTC.